These T cell receptor beta chains were read from a single sample in a study of cytomegalovirus exposure and HLA in healthy donors. Data came from immunoSEQ multiplex PCR; TCRdb stores just in-frame clones and leaves some out. The table shows 150,000 to 200,000 clones, with around 80% occurring only once. Sequencing was done on a sample of PBMCs. Receptor source: a middle-aged man in good health and CMV-seronegative. The CDR3 runs from the conserved cysteine through the conserved F or W. The order of the fields is V gene, D gene, clone size, J gene, CDR3 protein, CDR3 DNA. A D gene is named only where the DNA matches it firmly. Clone size is given for some rows only: seen once, a few or many times, or a class if the clone is expanded.

v_gene: TRBV2
d_gene: -
abundance: few
j_gene: TRBJ1-5
CDR3aa: CASSELWGDYNQPQHF
CDR3nt: TGTGCCAGCAGTGAATTGTGGGGGGATTACAATCAGCCCCAGCATTTT

v_gene: TRBV5-1
d_gene: TRBD1
abundance: few
j_gene: TRBJ1-2
CDR3aa: CASSLQGDPNYGYTF
CDR3nt: TGCGCCAGCAGCTTACAGGGGGACCCTAACTATGGCTACACCTTC

v_gene: TRBV5-1
d_gene: -
abundance: -
j_gene: TRBJ2-1
CDR3aa: CASSLGRGSNEQFF
CDR3nt: TGCGCCAGCAGCTTGGGTCGCGGTTCCAATGAGCAGTTCTTC

v_gene: TRBV2
d_gene: -
abundance: -
j_gene: TRBJ2-7
CDR3aa: CASRISYEQYF
CDR3nt: TGTGCCAGCAGAATCAGCTACGAGCAGTACTTC

v_gene: TRBV11-2
d_gene: -
abundance: -
j_gene: TRBJ1-1
CDR3aa: CASSQITGPMNTEAFF
CDR3nt: TGTGCCAGCAGCCAAATAACAGGACCGATGAACACTGAAGCTTTCTTT

v_gene: TRBV7-9
d_gene: TRBD2
abundance: -
j_gene: TRBJ2-3
CDR3aa: CASSLGPTSGVVDTQYF
CDR3nt: TGTGCCAGCAGCTTAGGACCGACTAGCGGTGTGGTAGATACGCAGTATTTT

v_gene: TRBV5-4
d_gene: TRBD1
abundance: -
j_gene: TRBJ1-6
CDR3aa: CASSSGTVVGVYNSPLHF
CDR3nt: TGTGCCAGCAGCAGTGGGACAGTCGTGGGGGTATATAATTCACCCCTCCACTTT

v_gene: TRBV7-2
d_gene: TRBD2
abundance: -
j_gene: TRBJ2-1
CDR3aa: CASSQEGAGGYEQFF
CDR3nt: TGTGCCAGCAGCCAAGAGGGGGCGGGGGGGTATGAGCAGTTCTTC

v_gene: TRBV7-2
d_gene: TRBD1
abundance: -
j_gene: TRBJ1-1
CDR3aa: CASTPGGRGTAFF
CDR3nt: TGTGCCAGCACCCCTGGGGGCAGGGGGACGGCTTTCTTT

v_gene: TRBV7-2
d_gene: TRBD2
abundance: once
j_gene: TRBJ2-1
CDR3aa: CASTLGLAEYNEQFF
CDR3nt: TGTGCCAGCACCCTGGGACTAGCGGAATACAATGAGCAGTTCTTC

v_gene: TRBV5-8
d_gene: -
abundance: once
j_gene: TRBJ1-6
CDR3aa: CASSRYRVGENSPLHF
CDR3nt: TGTGCCAGCAGCCGATACAGGGTGGGTGAAAATTCACCCCTCCACTTT

v_gene: TRBV5-4
d_gene: -
abundance: -
j_gene: TRBJ2-2
CDR3aa: CASSLETGYHTGELFF
CDR3nt: TGTGCCAGCAGCTTGGAGACAGGATATCACACCGGGGAGCTGTTTTTT

v_gene: TRBV7-9
d_gene: TRBD1
abundance: few
j_gene: TRBJ1-2
CDR3aa: CASSLGATGGFGYTF
CDR3nt: TGTGCCAGCAGCTTAGGGGCGACAGGGGGCTTTGGCTACACCTTC

v_gene: TRBV6-6
d_gene: -
abundance: -
j_gene: TRBJ1-5
CDR3aa: CASSLGGGSNQPQHF
CDR3nt: TGTGCCAGCAGTCTTGGGGGGGGAAGCAATCAGCCCCAGCATTTT

v_gene: TRBV5-1
d_gene: TRBD1
abundance: -
j_gene: TRBJ2-4
CDR3aa: CASSLAGGVVIQYF
CDR3nt: TGCGCCAGCAGCTTAGCAGGGGGCGTCGTCATTCAGTACTTC

v_gene: TRBV5-6
d_gene: TRBD1
abundance: -
j_gene: TRBJ2-5
CDR3aa: CASSFSGTGVQETQYF
CDR3nt: TGTGCCAGCAGCTTTTCCGGGACAGGAGTCCAAGAGACCCAGTACTTC

v_gene: TRBV9
d_gene: TRBD1
abundance: -
j_gene: TRBJ1-4
CDR3aa: CASRERDRDEKLFF
CDR3nt: TGTGCCAGCAGAGAAAGGGACAGGGATGAAAAACTGTTTTTT

v_gene: TRBV9
d_gene: TRBD2
abundance: -
j_gene: TRBJ2-3
CDR3aa: CASSVSGLAGTDTQYF
CDR3nt: TGTGCCAGCAGCGTAAGTGGACTAGCGGGCACAGATACGCAGTATTTT

v_gene: TRBV7-6
d_gene: -
abundance: -
j_gene: TRBJ1-3
CDR3aa: CASSLGAMGDITLENTIYF
CDR3nt: TGTGCCAGCAGCTTAGGGGCTATGGGGGACATCACTCTGGAAAACACCATATATTTT

v_gene: TRBV7-8
d_gene: -
abundance: -
j_gene: TRBJ2-5
CDR3aa: CASSPQNTGTPQETQYF
CDR3nt: TGTGCCAGCAGCCCGCAAAATACCGGGACTCCCCAAGAGACCCAGTACTTC

v_gene: TRBV5-6
d_gene: -
abundance: -
j_gene: TRBJ2-5
CDR3aa: CASSLELRAETQYF
CDR3nt: TGTGCCAGCAGCTTGGAGCTCAGGGCGGAGACCCAGTACTTC

v_gene: TRBV7-9
d_gene: -
abundance: -
j_gene: TRBJ2-7
CDR3aa: CASSLATGHPYF
CDR3nt: TGTGCCAGCAGCTTAGCTACGGGACATCCGTACTTC

v_gene: TRBV6-6
d_gene: TRBD1
abundance: -
j_gene: TRBJ1-1
CDR3aa: CASRTGDTEAFF
CDR3nt: TGTGCCAGCAGAACAGGGGACACTGAAGCTTTCTTT

v_gene: TRBV9
d_gene: -
abundance: -
j_gene: TRBJ2-5
CDR3aa: CASSAWDNQETQYF
CDR3nt: TGTGCCAGCAGCGCCTGGGACAACCAAGAGACCCAGTACTTC

v_gene: TRBV5-1
d_gene: TRBD1
abundance: -
j_gene: TRBJ1-2
CDR3aa: CASSPPSGQNGYTF
CDR3nt: TGCGCCAGCAGCCCCCCCTCGGGACAGAATGGCTACACCTTC

v_gene: TRBV15
d_gene: TRBD2
abundance: -
j_gene: TRBJ2-3
CDR3aa: CATSGDAAVGGTQYF
CDR3nt: TGTGCCACCAGCGGAGATGCCGCGGTGGGGGGGACGCAGTATTTT

v_gene: TRBV14
d_gene: TRBD1
abundance: -
j_gene: TRBJ1-1
CDR3aa: CASSQALWGTGATEAFF
CDR3nt: TGTGCCAGCAGCCAAGCCCTATGGGGGACAGGGGCCACTGAAGCTTTCTTT

v_gene: TRBV5-1
d_gene: -
abundance: few
j_gene: TRBJ2-7
CDR3aa: CASSLAGPEVSEQYF
CDR3nt: TGCGCCAGCAGCTTGGCCGGCCCCGAGGTCAGCGAGCAGTACTTC

v_gene: TRBV9
d_gene: -
abundance: -
j_gene: TRBJ2-7
CDR3aa: CASSEQGYEQYF
CDR3nt: TGTGCCAGCAGCGAACAGGGCTACGAGCAGTACTTC

v_gene: TRBV4-2
d_gene: -
abundance: -
j_gene: TRBJ2-3
CDR3aa: CASSQDWRGGRADTQYF
CDR3nt: TGTGCCAGCAGCCAAGATTGGAGGGGGGGTCGAGCAGATACGCAGTATTTT

v_gene: TRBV7-9
d_gene: TRBD1
abundance: -
j_gene: TRBJ1-1
CDR3aa: CASSLAGQGYTEAFF
CDR3nt: TGTGCCAGCAGCTTAGCGGGACAGGGATACACTGAAGCTTTCTTT

v_gene: TRBV7-9
d_gene: TRBD2
abundance: -
j_gene: TRBJ2-5
CDR3aa: CASSLVGGGTDETQYF
CDR3nt: TGTGCCAGCAGCTTGGTCGGCGGGGGGACCGACGAGACCCAGTACTTC

v_gene: TRBV7-9
d_gene: -
abundance: -
j_gene: TRBJ1-3
CDR3aa: CASSPDRFGNTIYF
CDR3nt: TGTGCCAGCAGCCCTGACAGATTTGGAAACACCATATATTTT

v_gene: TRBV28
d_gene: -
abundance: -
j_gene: TRBJ2-7
CDR3aa: CASSVPGVTDEQYF
CDR3nt: TGTGCCAGCAGTGTCCCGGGAGTAACCGACGAGCAGTACTTC

v_gene: TRBV27
d_gene: TRBD1
abundance: -
j_gene: TRBJ1-3
CDR3aa: CASSLGRQGYSGNTIYF
CDR3nt: TGTGCCAGCAGCCTAGGGAGACAGGGCTACTCTGGAAACACCATATATTTT

v_gene: TRBV5-1
d_gene: -
abundance: -
j_gene: TRBJ2-2
CDR3aa: CASSPQGGAGELFF
CDR3nt: TGCGCCAGCAGCCCTCAGGGGGGCGCCGGGGAGCTGTTTTTT

v_gene: TRBV6-5
d_gene: TRBD1
abundance: -
j_gene: TRBJ1-1
CDR3aa: CAGRGQGAFEAFF
CDR3nt: TGTGCCGGTCGGGGACAGGGGGCGTTTGAAGCTTTCTTT

v_gene: TRBV7-9
d_gene: -
abundance: -
j_gene: TRBJ1-1
CDR3aa: CASSQDRNTEAFF
CDR3nt: TGTGCCAGCAGCCAGGACAGAAACACTGAAGCTTTCTTT

v_gene: TRBV7-8
d_gene: TRBD1
abundance: once
j_gene: TRBJ1-6
CDR3aa: CASSLMGQGDSPLHF
CDR3nt: TGTGCCAGCAGCTTAATGGGACAGGGTGATTCACCCCTCCACTTT

v_gene: TRBV9
d_gene: -
abundance: -
j_gene: TRBJ1-1
CDR3aa: CASSVGLANTEAFF
CDR3nt: TGTGCCAGCAGCGTAGGACTAGCGAACACTGAAGCTTTCTTT

v_gene: TRBV27
d_gene: TRBD1
abundance: -
j_gene: TRBJ1-6
CDR3aa: CASSPGQGRSPLHF
CDR3nt: TGTGCCAGCAGTCCGGGACAGGGGCGTTCACCCCTCCACTTT

v_gene: TRBV7-2
d_gene: TRBD2
abundance: -
j_gene: TRBJ2-7
CDR3aa: CASSFASGVDEQYF
CDR3nt: TGTGCCAGCAGCTTCGCTAGCGGGGTAGACGAGCAGTACTTC

v_gene: TRBV2
d_gene: -
abundance: -
j_gene: TRBJ2-1
CDR3aa: CASEEGAGATDEQFF
CDR3nt: TGTGCCTCGGAGGAGGGGGCAGGGGCGACGGATGAGCAGTTCTTC

v_gene: TRBV7-9
d_gene: TRBD1
abundance: once
j_gene: TRBJ1-2
CDR3aa: CASSSRDRRYGYTF
CDR3nt: TGTGCCAGCAGCTCCCGGGACAGGCGGTATGGCTACACCTTC

v_gene: TRBV7-9
d_gene: -
abundance: -
j_gene: TRBJ1-5
CDR3aa: CASSSTTGQPQHF
CDR3nt: TGTGCCAGCAGCTCCACTACAGGGCAGCCCCAGCATTTT

v_gene: TRBV5-4
d_gene: TRBD1
abundance: few
j_gene: TRBJ2-7
CDR3aa: CASMQTGEAYEQYF
CDR3nt: TGTGCCAGCATGCAGACAGGGGAAGCCTACGAGCAGTACTTC

v_gene: TRBV7-2
d_gene: TRBD1
abundance: -
j_gene: TRBJ2-3
CDR3aa: CASSLTGPDTQYF
CDR3nt: TGTGCCAGCAGCTTGACAGGGCCAGATACGCAGTATTTT

v_gene: TRBV10-3
d_gene: TRBD1
abundance: -
j_gene: TRBJ1-2
CDR3aa: CAISTGQGYGYTF
CDR3nt: TGTGCCATCAGTACCGGACAGGGCTATGGCTACACCTTC

v_gene: TRBV7-2
d_gene: TRBD1
abundance: -
j_gene: TRBJ2-3
CDR3aa: CASSPDRVTDTQYF
CDR3nt: TGTGCCAGCAGCCCGGACAGGGTTACAGATACGCAGTATTTT

v_gene: TRBV6-1
d_gene: -
abundance: -
j_gene: TRBJ1-6
CDR3aa: CASRDKSSYNSPLHF
CDR3nt: TGTGCCAGCAGAGATAAGAGCTCCTATAATTCACCCCTCCACTTT

v_gene: TRBV19
d_gene: -
abundance: -
j_gene: TRBJ2-1
CDR3aa: CASSVRTGGVNEQFF
CDR3nt: TGTGCCAGTAGTGTCAGGACGGGGGGCGTGAATGAGCAGTTCTTC

v_gene: TRBV10-3
d_gene: -
abundance: -
j_gene: TRBJ1-3
CDR3aa: CAIAGDSGNTIYF
CDR3nt: TGTGCCATCGCCGGAGACTCTGGAAACACCATATATTTT

v_gene: TRBV12-1
d_gene: -
abundance: -
j_gene: TRBJ1-5
CDR3aa: CASSSGLVTQPQHF
CDR3nt: TGTGCCAGCAGCTCGGGACTTGTGACACAGCCCCAGCATTTT

v_gene: TRBV7-9
d_gene: -
abundance: few
j_gene: TRBJ1-2
CDR3aa: CASSDSGLPGYTF
CDR3nt: TGTGCCAGCAGCGACTCAGGGTTACCTGGCTACACCTTC

v_gene: TRBV6-1
d_gene: -
abundance: -
j_gene: TRBJ2-7
CDR3aa: CASSPRTESYEQYF
CDR3nt: TGTGCCAGCAGTCCCCGGACAGAATCCTACGAGCAGTACTTC

v_gene: TRBV9
d_gene: -
abundance: -
j_gene: TRBJ2-5
CDR3aa: CASSVVGGETQYF
CDR3nt: TGTGCCAGCAGCGTAGTTGGGGGCGAGACCCAGTACTTC

v_gene: TRBV12-5
d_gene: -
abundance: -
j_gene: TRBJ2-1
CDR3aa: CASGLLGVSGSGEQFF
CDR3nt: TGTGCTAGTGGTTTGTTAGGGGTTTCAGGGTCAGGGGAGCAGTTCTTC

v_gene: TRBV10-3
d_gene: -
abundance: few
j_gene: TRBJ2-3
CDR3aa: CAIRVDSPTDTQYF
CDR3nt: TGTGCCATCAGGGTGGACAGCCCCACAGATACGCAGTATTTT

v_gene: TRBV4-1
d_gene: TRBD2
abundance: -
j_gene: TRBJ2-1
CDR3aa: CASSQLGLAAFNEQFF
CDR3nt: TGCGCCAGCAGCCAGCTGGGACTAGCGGCCTTTAATGAGCAGTTCTTC

v_gene: TRBV9
d_gene: TRBD2
abundance: -
j_gene: TRBJ2-3
CDR3aa: CASSLAGGLADTQYF
CDR3nt: TGTGCCAGCAGCTTAGCGGGGGGGCTGGCAGATACGCAGTATTTT